This T cell receptor (beta chain) was documented in a study of blood T cells in healthy people across ages. Study in general: There was about one barcoded beta molecule captured by template switching per two T cells. General study findings and limits: PBMCs that were unsorted prevented a conclusive naive versus antigen-experienced comparison. CMV status of donors was not determined, possibly confounding expanded clonotype changes.

PBMCs numbering at least 6 million were isolated per sample. The germline CDR1 and CDR2 sequences are LGHNA and YNFKEQ. This CDR3 comprises 15 residues. The V and J ends lost 0 bases and 5 bases respectively, with 13 bases between them. The table lists this clonotype with a few counts. Antigen specificity is unknown. Combining a sample-barcoded 5' primer with a J-beta primer mix, a second PCR ran for roughly 7 to 12 cycles. TCRdb re-called the 5' RACE reads through MiXCR, storing one row per CDR3 protein. Of 1.5 million to 1.8 million distinct CDR3 sequences in the sample, under 55% are singletons; the top ten hold less than 5%.

Sequences were obtained from blood. The clonotype originates from a young woman in good health. The chain links TRBV4-2 to TRBJ1-2; TRBD1 might be the D (6 bases). The DNA of the CDR3 is TGTGCCAGCAGCCAAGACGCTACAGGGCTATATGGCTACACCTTC. This codes for CASSQDATGLYGYTF.